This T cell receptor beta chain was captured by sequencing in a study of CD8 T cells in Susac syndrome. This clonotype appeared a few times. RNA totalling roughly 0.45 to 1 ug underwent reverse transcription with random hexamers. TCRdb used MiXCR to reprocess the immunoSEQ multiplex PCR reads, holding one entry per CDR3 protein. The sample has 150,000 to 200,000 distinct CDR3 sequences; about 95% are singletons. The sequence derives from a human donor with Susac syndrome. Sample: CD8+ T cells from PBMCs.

Written as DNA, the CDR3 is TGTGCCAGCAGTTTACGGTCAAACACTGAAGCTTTCTTT. Protein: CASSLRSNTEAFF. The chain is built from TRBV12-3 or TRBV12-4 and TRBJ1-1; D not resolved. This CDR3 spans 13 amino acids. V lost 2 bases and J 2 bases, leaving 6 bases between the germline ends.